The clone carrying this TCR beta chain appeared many times. The data were produced by immunoSEQ multiplex PCR, yet TCRdb's version contains in-frame clones alone and is incomplete. The table has around 300,000 clones, under 90% seen once. The data stem from a study of blood T cell repertoires in COVID-19. The origin of this receptor is a man aged 50-60 years with acute or convalescent COVID-19. The sequenced material came from peripheral blood.

In DNA, the CDR3 is TGCGCCAGCAGCCCAACCGGGACAGGGTCCCCCTCCTACGAGCAGTACTTC. Its translation is CASSPTGTGSPSYEQYF. The chain combines TRBV5-1 with TRBJ2-7, with 9 bases aligning to TRBD1. V lost 4 bases and J lost 0; bases outside the gene matches: 11. From germline, CDR1 is SGHRS and CDR2 YFSETQ. CDR3 length: 17 residues.